These 3 T cell receptor beta chains originate from one sample sequenced in a study of T cell responses to AZD1222 COVID-19 vaccine. This table comes from immunoSEQ multiplex PCR, and its TCRdb copy is limited to in-frame clones, with some not included. The sample includes some 150,000 clones, more than 85% of them seen just once. Sample: peripheral blood, taken on day 0 of AZD1222 vaccination. The receptors were sampled from an adult in good health.

This sequence joins TRBV5-1 and TRBJ2-5; 12 nucleotides agree with TRBD2. The CDR3 has 17 amino acids. The germline V gene encodes CDR1 SGHRS and CDR2 YFSETQ. V shed 0 bases and J 2 bases; nucleotides not matched to a gene: 5. CDR3 bases: TGCGCCAGCAGCTTGGGGCAGACTAGCGGGAGACAAGAGACCCAGTACTTC. It translates to CASSLGQTSGRQETQYF.

The rearrangement uses TRBV29-1 and TRBJ1-1; a possible D gene is TRBD1 (6 bases). The V gene lost 6 bases and the J gene lost 8 bases, with 13 bases spanning the gap. The CDR3 consists of 11 residues. CDR1 and CDR2 from the germline V gene are SQVTM and ANQGSEA. The CDR3 here is CSVETGYEAFF. In DNA form, the CDR3 reads TGCAGCGTAGAGACAGGTTACGAAGCTTTCTTT.

The rearrangement uses TRBV30 and TRBJ1-2, with 7 nucleotides matching TRBD1. V shed 7 bases and J 4 bases; nucleotides not matched to a gene: 3. CDR1 is GTSNPN, CDR2 SVGIG, per germline (reference sequence). The CDR3 has 11 amino acids. CDR3 in amino acids: CALQGIYGYTF. The DNA for the CDR3 is TGTGCCTTACAGGGGATCTATGGCTACACCTTC.